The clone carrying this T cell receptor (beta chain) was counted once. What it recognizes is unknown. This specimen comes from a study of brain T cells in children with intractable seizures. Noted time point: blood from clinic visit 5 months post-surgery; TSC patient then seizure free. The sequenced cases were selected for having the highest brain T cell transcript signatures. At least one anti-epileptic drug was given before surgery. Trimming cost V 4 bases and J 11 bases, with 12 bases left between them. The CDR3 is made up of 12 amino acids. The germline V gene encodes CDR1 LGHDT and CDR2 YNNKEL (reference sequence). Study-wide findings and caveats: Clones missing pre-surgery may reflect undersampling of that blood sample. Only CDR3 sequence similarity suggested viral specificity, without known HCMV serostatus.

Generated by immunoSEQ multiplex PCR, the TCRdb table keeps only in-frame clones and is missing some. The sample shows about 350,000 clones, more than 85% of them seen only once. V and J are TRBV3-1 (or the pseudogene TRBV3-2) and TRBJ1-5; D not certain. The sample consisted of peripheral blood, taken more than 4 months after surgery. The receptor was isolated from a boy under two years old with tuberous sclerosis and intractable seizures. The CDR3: CASSLNSGAQHF. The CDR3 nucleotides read TGTGCCAGCAGCCTAAACAGCGGGGCCCAGCATTTT.